This TCR beta chain stems from a study of T cells after posttransplantation cyclophosphamide. Study results and caveats: Donor-recipient repertoire similarity was low at 1-2 months, rising over year one.

Clones were read by immunoSEQ multiplex PCR, and TCRdb kept only the in-frame ones, dropping some. The profile shows roughly 30,000 clones, 70% to 90% of them singletons. About this clone itself: Its antigen remains unidentified.

The length of the CDR3 is 17 residues. CDR1 is MDHEN, CDR2 SYDVKM, per germline. The V segment lost 4 bases and the J segment 4 bases; nucleotides outside the gene matches: 12. V is TRBV28 and J is TRBJ1-1; the match to TRBD1 covers 10 bases. The receptor's source is a woman between 40 and 50 years old with a blood cancer, CMV-positive, and with a related stem cell donor. Sequencing was carried out using PBMCs. Here the CDR3 DNA reads TGTGCCAGCAGTTCCTGGGACAGGGGAGGGTCTCTCACTGAAGCTTTCTTT. Its translation: CASSSWDRGGSLTEAFF.